A selection of T cell receptor beta chains follows, all from one sample in a study of beta chain features in type 1 diabetes. Sequencing was performed with immunoSEQ multiplex PCR; in TCRdb, only in-frame clones are kept and a portion is missing. The sample contains fewer than 350,000 clones, about 18% of which appear only once. The sample taken for sequencing was naive CD4+ T cells from blood. These receptors all come from a woman under 30 in good health. CDR3s include the opening cysteine and the closing phenylalanine or tryptophan. The D gene is left open where the match is weak. Clone size appears in some rows only: once, few, many, or a class for an expanded clone.

clone_size,d_call,j_call,v_call,cdr3_nt,cdr3_aa
.,TRBD2,TRBJ2-1,TRBV4-1,TGCGCCAGCAGCCAACCGAGCGGGAGGATTACCTACAATGAGCAGTTCTTC,CASSQPSGRITYNEQFF
.,.,TRBJ2-3,TRBV6-1,TGTGCCAGCAGTGAAGGGGTGTGGGGAAGACAGGCCGCAGATACGCAGTATTTT,CASSEGVWGRQAADTQYF
.,.,TRBJ1-1,TRBV2,TGTGCCAGCAGTTCCTCTCCGTTGGTCGGCACTGAAGCTTTCTTT,CASSSSPLVGTEAFF
.,.,TRBJ1-1,TRBV25-1,TGTGCCAGCAGTGACAGGGTGAACACTGAAGCTTTCTTT,CASSDRVNTEAFF
few,.,TRBJ1-2,TRBV18,TGTGCCAGCTCACTAACCGGTCTCAGGGACTACTATGGCTACACCTTC,CASSLTGLRDYYGYTF
few,TRBD1,TRBJ1-1,TRBV30,TGTGCCGCGAACCGGGACAGGGATGAGCACACTGAAGCTTTCTTT,CAANRDRDEHTEAFF
.,TRBD1,TRBJ1-6,TRBV6-5,TGTGCCAGCAGACCAGGACAGGGGGATTCACCCCTCCACTTT,CASRPGQGDSPLHF
.,.,TRBJ2-2,TRBV7-9,TGTGCCAGCAGCCCTTTAGGGCCAGGGTCGGCCGGGGAGCTGTTTTTT,CASSPLGPGSAGELFF
few,.,TRBJ2-1,TRBV6-5,TGTGCCAGCAGTCCGACCAGACTAGTCGGCAATGAGCAGTTCTTC,CASSPTRLVGNEQFF
.,TRBD1,TRBJ2-3,TRBV28,TGTGCCAGCAGTTCCGGACAGGAGGTAGATACGCAGTATTTT,CASSSGQEVDTQYF
.,.,TRBJ1-2,TRBV4-1,TGCGCCAGCAGCCAGACCCCGACAGGACACTATGGCTACACCTTC,CASSQTPTGHYGYTF
few,.,TRBJ2-7,TRBV7-9,TGTGCCAGCAGTCCACGGGGGACCTACGAGCAGTACTTC,CASSPRGTYEQYF
few,TRBD1,TRBJ1-5,TRBV2,TGTGCCAGCAGAGGACAGGGCGGACAGCCCCAGCATTTT,CASRGQGGQPQHF
.,.,TRBJ2-7,TRBV11-2,TGTGCCAGCAGCTTAGTCAGGGGGGCCTACGAGCAGTACTTC,CASSLVRGAYEQYF
.,TRBD2,TRBJ2-3,TRBV9,TGTGCCAGCAGAGGAGGCGGGGGGGCCACAGATACGCAGTATTTT,CASRGGGGATDTQYF
few,.,TRBJ2-1,TRBV4-1,TGCGCCAGCAGCCACGTGACACGGGGCTCCTACAATGAGCAGTTCTTC,CASSHVTRGSYNEQFF